Sequencing of this T cell receptor (beta chain) was carried out in a study of CD8 T cells in Susac syndrome. RNA amounts of roughly 0.45 to 1 ug underwent reverse transcription with random hexamers. The authors amplified TCR beta CDR3 across 54 Vbeta and 13 Jbeta using immunoSEQ multiplex PCR. TCRdb reanalysed the immunoSEQ multiplex PCR reads using MiXCR and keeps one entry per CDR3 protein. In the table there are 100,000 to 150,000 distinct CDR3 sequences, just over 90% of which are singletons. The study's findings and limits: The relatively small number of individuals in the TCR sequencing and HLA analysis was acknowledged by the study.

Comments on this clonotype: Its antigen is unidentified. The CDR3 carries no conserved terminal phenylalanine or tryptophan, so it likely arises from a read error.

TEMRA cells were FACS-enriched and CD8+ and CD4+ T cells negatively isolated. The ends were cut back, 4 bases at V and 8 bases at J, with 14 bases in the middle. The CDR3 is 14 amino acids. The germline V gene has CDR1 SGHVS and CDR2 FQNEAQ. The sequenced sample consisted of CD8+ T cells from PBMCs. The source is a human donor with multiple sclerosis. The V gene is TRBV7-8, the J gene TRBJ2-2; D possibly uses TRBD1 or TRBD2 (8 bases each). In DNA, the CDR3 is TGTGCCAGCAGCTGGACAGGGACTAGGGGGGAGCTGTTTTCT. It specifies CASSWTGTRGELFS.